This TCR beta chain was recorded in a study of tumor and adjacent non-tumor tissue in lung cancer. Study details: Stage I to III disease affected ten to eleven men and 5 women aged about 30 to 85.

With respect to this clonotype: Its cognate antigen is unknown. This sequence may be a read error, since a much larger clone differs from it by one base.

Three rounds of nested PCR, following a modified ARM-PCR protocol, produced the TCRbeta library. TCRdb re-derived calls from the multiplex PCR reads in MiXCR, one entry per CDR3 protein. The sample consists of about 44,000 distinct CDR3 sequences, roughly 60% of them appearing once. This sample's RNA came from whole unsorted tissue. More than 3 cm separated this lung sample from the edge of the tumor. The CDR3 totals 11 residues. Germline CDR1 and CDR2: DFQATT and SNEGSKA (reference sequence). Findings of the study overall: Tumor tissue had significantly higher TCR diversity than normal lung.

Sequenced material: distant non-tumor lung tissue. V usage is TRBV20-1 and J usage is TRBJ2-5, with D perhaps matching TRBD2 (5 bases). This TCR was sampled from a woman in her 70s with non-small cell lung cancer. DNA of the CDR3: TGCAGTGCTAGCGGGGAAGAGATCCAGTACTTC. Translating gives CSASGEEIQYF.